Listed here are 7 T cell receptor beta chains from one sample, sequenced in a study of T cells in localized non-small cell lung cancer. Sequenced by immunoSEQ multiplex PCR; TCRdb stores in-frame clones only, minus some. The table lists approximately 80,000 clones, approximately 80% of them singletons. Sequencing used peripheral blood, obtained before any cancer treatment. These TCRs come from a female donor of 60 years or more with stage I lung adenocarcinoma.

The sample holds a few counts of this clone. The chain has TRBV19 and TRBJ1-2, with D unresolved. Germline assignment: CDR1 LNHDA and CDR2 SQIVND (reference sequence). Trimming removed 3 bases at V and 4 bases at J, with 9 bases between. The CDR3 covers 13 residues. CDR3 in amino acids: CASSIPRTYGYTF. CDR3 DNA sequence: TGTGCCAGTAGTATTCCTAGAACCTATGGCTACACCTTC.

Here the CDR3 reads CASSPPFGGNQPQHF. CDR3 nucleotides: TGTGCCAGCTCACCCCCTTTTGGGGGCAATCAGCCCCAGCATTTT. V usage is TRBV18 and J usage is TRBJ1-5; no firm D call. Trimming removed 3 bases from V and 2 bases from J, with 11 bases in between. Per the germline V gene, CDR1 is KGHSH and CDR2 is LQKENI. The CDR3 extends over 15 amino acids.

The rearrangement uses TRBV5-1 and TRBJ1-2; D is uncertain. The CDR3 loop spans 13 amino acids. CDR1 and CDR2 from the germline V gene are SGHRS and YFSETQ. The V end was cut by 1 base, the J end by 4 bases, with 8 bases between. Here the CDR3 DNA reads TGCGCCAGCAGCTTGCAATCCGGCTATGGCTACACCTTC. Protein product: CASSLQSGYGYTF.

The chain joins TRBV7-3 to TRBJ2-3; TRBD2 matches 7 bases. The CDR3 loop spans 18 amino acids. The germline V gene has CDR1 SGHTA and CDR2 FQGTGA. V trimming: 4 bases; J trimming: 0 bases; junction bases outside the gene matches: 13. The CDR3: CASSSTIGSGVSTDTQYF. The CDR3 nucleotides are TGTGCCAGCAGCTCCACAATTGGCAGCGGGGTTAGCACAGATACGCAGTATTTT.

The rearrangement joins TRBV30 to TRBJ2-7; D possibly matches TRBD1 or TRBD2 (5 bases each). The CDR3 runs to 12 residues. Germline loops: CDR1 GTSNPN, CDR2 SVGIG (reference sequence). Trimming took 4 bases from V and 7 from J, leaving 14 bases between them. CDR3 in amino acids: CAWMGVIGEQYF. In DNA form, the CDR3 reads TGTGCCTGGATGGGGGTGATCGGGGAGCAGTACTTC.

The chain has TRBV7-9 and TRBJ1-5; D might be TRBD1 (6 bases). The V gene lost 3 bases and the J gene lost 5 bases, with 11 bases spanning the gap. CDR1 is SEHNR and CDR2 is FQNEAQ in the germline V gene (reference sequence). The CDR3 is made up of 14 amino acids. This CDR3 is CASSLEGVDQPQHF. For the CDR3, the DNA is TGTGCCAGCAGCTTGGAGGGGGTTGATCAGCCCCAGCATTTT.

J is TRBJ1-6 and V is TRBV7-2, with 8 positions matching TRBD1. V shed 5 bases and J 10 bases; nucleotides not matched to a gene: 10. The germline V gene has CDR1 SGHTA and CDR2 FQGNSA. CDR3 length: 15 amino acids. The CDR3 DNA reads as TGTGCCAGCAGCCCGCTAATCGCAGGGGGCTCACCCCTCCACTTT. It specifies CASSPLIAGGSPLHF.